The 26 T cell receptor beta chains reported below all come from one sample, sequenced in a study of shared clonotypes between healthy human individuals. Libraries were prepared by immunoSEQ multiplex PCR; TCRdb keeps only in-frame clonotypes and omits some of them. Of fewer than 650,000 clones in the sample, 76% were seen once. The specimen was PBMCs. These receptors came from a woman between 40 and 55 years old in good health. Some clones in this sample may be carry-over from other donors' samples.

The chain is built from TRBV27 and TRBJ2-2; possible D gene TRBD2, 5 bases. Germline CDR1 is MNHEY and CDR2 is SMNVEV (reference sequence). V lost 6 bases and J 0 bases, leaving 11 bases between the germline ends. CDR3 length: 15 residues. DNA of the CDR3: TGTGCCAGCAGGCACGGAGCGGCGAACACCGGGGAGCTGTTTTTT. Translation gives CASRHGAANTGELFF.

The V and J genes are TRBV4-2 and TRBJ1-2; unclear D gene. Looked up from germline, CDR1 is LGHNA and CDR2 is YNFKEQ. V was trimmed by 0 bases and J by 8 bases, leaving 10 bases between them. This CDR3 comprises 13 residues. CDR3 sequence: CASSQDLRRGYTF. For the CDR3, the DNA is TGTGCCAGCAGCCAAGATTTAAGGAGAGGCTACACCTTC.

This rearrangement joins TRBV14 to TRBJ1-1, with D unresolved. The CDR3 is 13 residues long. Germline V CDR1 and CDR2: SGHDN, FVKESK. V gave up 4 bases and J gave up 1 base, with 7 bases separating them. The CDR3 protein is CASSRTRNTEAFF. As DNA, the CDR3 is TGTGCCAGCAGCCGAACAAGGAACACTGAAGCTTTCTTT.

This clone was detected many times. The rearrangement joins TRBV5-1 to TRBJ1-1; D may be TRBD1 (5 bases). CDR1 is SGHRS and CDR2 is YFSETQ in the germline V gene. This CDR3 is 13 amino acids long. Trimming cost V 4 bases and J 4 bases, with 11 bases left between them. CDR3 sequence (DNA): TGCGCCAGCAGCATGGGACGACGCACTGAAGCTTTCTTT. Its protein product is CASSMGRRTEAFF.

The J gene is TRBJ2-2, the V gene TRBV11-2; 12 bases fit TRBD2. The CDR3 has 16 residues. V dropped 6 bases and J dropped 6; count of bases not matched to a gene: 8. Germline CDR1 is SGHAT and CDR2 is FQNNGV. The CDR3 coding sequence is TGTGCCAGCAGTTTGACTAGCGGGAGAAAGGCCGGGGAGCTGTTTTTT. Translation gives CASSLTSGRKAGELFF.

The chain couples TRBV7-2 to TRBJ2-3; D may be TRBD2 (5 bases). The CDR3 is 16 amino acids. Trimming removed 6 bases from V and 1 base from J, with 17 bases in between. The germline CDR1 and CDR2 sequences are SGHTA and FQGNSA. The CDR3 region is CASRPRLDLGTDTQYF. CDR3 sequence (DNA): TGTGCCAGCAGGCCCAGATTGGACTTGGGCACAGATACGCAGTATTTT. The full variable domain, completed using reference TRBV7-2 and TRBJ2-3, is GAGVSQSPSNKVTEKGKDVELRCDPISGHTALYWYRQSLGQGLEFLIYFQGNSAPDKSGLPSDRFSAERTGGSVSTLTIQRTQQEDSAVYLCASRPRLDLGTDTQYFGPGTRLTVL.

The chain couples TRBV7-9 to TRBJ2-7, with 7 bases fitting TRBD1. Germline values: CDR1 SEHNR, CDR2 FQNEAQ (reference sequence). The CDR3 has 14 residues. V gave up 1 base and J gave up 5 bases; unmatched junction bases: 5. CDR3 protein: CASSLGQGVNEQYF. The CDR3 region has the DNA TGTGCCAGCAGCTTAGGACAGGGCGTCAACGAGCAGTACTTC.

The chain combines TRBV7-3 with TRBJ2-1, with 7 bases aligning to TRBD1. Germline loops: CDR1 SGHTA, CDR2 FQGTGA. With V trimmed by 2 bases and J by 1 base, 2 bases remained unmatched. This CDR3 region has 15 residues. For the CDR3, the DNA is TGTGCCAGCAGCTTAGAGACAGGGTCCTACAATGAGCAGTTCTTC. Its protein product is CASSLETGSYNEQFF.

The chain joins TRBV5-4 to TRBJ2-7, with a possible D match to TRBD1 (5 bases). V was shortened by 3 bases and J by 3 bases, with 10 bases between the two germline ends. Germline CDR1 is SGHNT and CDR2 is YYREEE (reference sequence). CDR3 length equals 13 residues. CDR3: CASSYQGVYEQYF. CDR3 DNA: TGTGCCAGCAGCTACCAGGGTGTCTACGAGCAGTACTTC.

The chain carries TRBV27 and TRBJ1-3; TRBD1 might be the D (5 bases). The germline CDR1 and CDR2 sequences are MNHEY and SMNVEV (reference sequence). The CDR3 has 15 amino acids. V lost 2 bases and J 4 bases, leaving 12 bases between the germline ends. The DNA of the CDR3 is TGTGCCAGCAGTTTAGGCGGGGGGTCGGGAAACACCATATATTTT. Its protein product is CASSLGGGSGNTIYF.

This clone has just a few counts. The chain carries TRBV5-1 and TRBJ1-1; D gene ambiguous. The V end was cut by 0 bases, the J end by 5 bases, with 14 bases between. CDR3 length: 15 amino acids. Germline CDR1 SGHRS, CDR2 YFSETQ. The chain's CDR3 is CASSLEGVWRTEAFF. The CDR3 region has the DNA TGCGCCAGCAGCTTGGAAGGTGTGTGGAGAACTGAAGCTTTCTTT. The full variable domain, with the rest looked up from reference TRBV5-1 and TRBJ1-1, is KAGVTQTPRYLIKTRGQQVTLSCSPISGHRSVSWYQQTPGQGLQFLFEYFSETQRNKGNFPGRFSGRQFSNSRSEMNVSTLELGDSALYLCASSLEGVWRTEAFFGQGTRLTVV.

The chain combines TRBV6-5 with TRBJ2-7, with D tentatively TRBD1 (7 bases). The germline V gene has CDR1 MNHEY and CDR2 SVGAGI. CDR3 size: 11 residues. V lost 7 bases and J 5 bases, leaving 9 bases between the germline ends. The CDR3: CASTRGDEQYF. The CDR3 DNA is TGTGCCAGCACCAGGGGGGACGAGCAGTACTTC.

This clone was found a few times. This chain uses TRBV18 with TRBJ1-3, with D perhaps TRBD1 (5 bases). Germline-derived CDR1 and CDR2 are KGHSH and LQKENI. The CDR3 contains 18 residues. V was pared by 2 bases and J by 0 bases, with 17 bases between. This CDR3 is CASSPLKSGTYSGNTIYF. The DNA of the CDR3 is TGTGCCAGCTCACCATTGAAATCAGGGACTTACTCTGGAAACACCATATATTTT.

Worth noting for this clone: This clone may be a read error of a much larger clone one base away. The chain recombines TRBV30 with TRBJ1-2, with D possibly being TRBD1 (5 bases). The CDR3 has 16 residues. CDR1 and CDR2 from the germline V gene are GTSNPN and SVGIG (reference sequence). Trimming removed 5 bases at V and 2 bases at J, with 21 bases between. CDR3 sequence: CAWRRDRTYINYGYTF. CDR3 DNA sequence: TGTGCCTGGCGGAGGGACCGCACCTATATAAACTATGGCTACACCTTC. The variable domain in full, with the rest retrieved from reference TRBV30 and TRBJ1-2, is SQTIHQWPATLVQPVGSPLSLECTVEGTSNPNLYWYRQAAGRGLQLLFYSVGIGQISSEVPQNLSASRPQDRQFILSSKKLLLSDSGFYLCAWRRDRTYINYGYTFGSGTRLTVV.

The chain employs TRBV30 and TRBJ1-1; 7 bases fit TRBD1. Germline CDR1 reads GTSNPN; CDR2 reads SVGIG (reference sequence). Trimming cost V 3 bases and J 3 bases; bases outside gene matches: 7. This CDR3 has 14 amino acids. CDR3: CAWSVDRAHTEAFF. The CDR3, as DNA: TGTGCCTGGAGCGTAGACAGGGCCCACACTGAAGCTTTCTTT. Full variable domain (rest looked up from reference TRBV30 and TRBJ1-1): SQTIHQWPATLVQPVGSPLSLECTVEGTSNPNLYWYRQAAGRGLQLLFYSVGIGQISSEVPQNLSASRPQDRQFILSSKKLLLSDSGFYLCAWSVDRAHTEAFFGQGTRLTVV.

The chain employs TRBV19 and TRBJ1-5, with 12 bases fitting TRBD1. This CDR3 contains 18 residues. With V trimmed by 5 bases and J by 1 base, 9 bases remained unmatched. From germline, CDR1 is LNHDA and CDR2 SQIVND (reference sequence). The CDR3 region is CASSLPGQGAWSNQPQHF. CDR3 coding DNA: TGTGCCAGTAGTCTCCCGGGACAGGGGGCATGGAGCAATCAGCCCCAGCATTTT. The entire variable domain, with the rest obtained from reference TRBV19 and TRBJ1-5, is as follows: DGGITQSPKYLFRKEGQNVTLSCEQNLNHDAMYWYRQDPGQGLRLIYYSQIVNDFQKGDIAEGYSVSREKKESFPLTVTSAQKNPTAFYLCASSLPGQGAWSNQPQHFGDGTRLSIL.

The J gene is TRBJ2-1, the V gene TRBV4-2, with TRBD2 matching 12 bases. The trim removed 1 base at V and 1 base at J, leaving 2 bases unmatched. Per germline, CDR1 LGHNA and CDR2 YNFKEQ. The CDR3 is 17 residues long. The CDR3 sequence: CASSQGTSGDSYNEQFF. DNA of the CDR3: TGTGCCAGCAGCCAAGGGACTAGCGGGGATTCCTACAATGAGCAGTTCTTC.

To note about this clone: The sample contains more than one DNA sequence encoding this CDR3. This rearrangement joins TRBV29-1 to TRBJ2-7; the D is unclear. Germline V lookup: CDR1 SQVTM, CDR2 ANQGSEA. The V end was cut by 6 bases, the J end by 2 bases, with 11 bases between. The CDR3 length is 12 residues. CDR3 DNA sequence: TGCAGCGTCGCTCATGGCCCCTACGAGCAGTACTTC. The encoded protein is CSVAHGPYEQYF.

This chain uses TRBV11-2 with TRBJ2-1; D uncertain. Germline lookup yields CDR1 SGHAT and CDR2 FQNNGV. Deletions cut 5 bases from V and 0 bases from J, with 14 bases between. This CDR3 comprises 16 residues. The CDR3 DNA sequence: TGTGCCAGCAGCCCTGTGGGAACAACCTCCTACAATGAGCAGTTCTTC. Amino acids: CASSPVGTTSYNEQFF.

This clone was observed a single time. Other DNA sequences in this sample translate to the same CDR3. V usage is TRBV7-7 and J usage is TRBJ2-5; 8 bases match TRBD1. This CDR3 region has 15 residues. Germline V CDR1 and CDR2: SSHAT, FNYEAQ (reference sequence). V lost 1 base, J lost 2 bases, and 3 bases stayed unmatched. CDR3 bases: TGTGCCAGCAGCTTAGGCGGACAGGGTCAAGAGACCCAGTACTTC. Amino acid sequence: CASSLGGQGQETQYF.

This chain joins TRBV18 and TRBJ2-3; D perhaps matches TRBD2 (6 bases). V was cut by 2 bases and J by 3 bases, with 12 bases left in between. The CDR3 consists of 15 residues. Looked up from germline, CDR1 is KGHSH and CDR2 is LQKENI. CDR3 nucleotides: TGTGCCAGCTCACCATACGGGACTGTAACAGATACGCAGTATTTT. It specifies CASSPYGTVTDTQYF.

This clone was counted once. The rearrangement uses TRBV10-3 and TRBJ2-7, with TRBD2 as a possible D gene (6 bases). This CDR3 contains 15 residues. The germline V gene encodes CDR1 ENHRY and CDR2 SYGVKD. Deletions cut 6 bases from V and 3 bases from J, with 18 bases between. As DNA, the CDR3 is TGTGCCATCAGAGCTCTAGGGACTCTAAACTACGAGCAGTACTTC. This gives the protein CAIRALGTLNYEQYF.

The genes are TRBV5-6 and TRBJ2-5; D is perhaps TRBD2 (5 bases). Per the germline V gene, CDR1 is SGHDT and CDR2 is YYEEEE. The CDR3 is 14 amino acids. V was trimmed by 3 bases and J by 4 bases, leaving 13 bases between them. CDR3 loop: CASSYGVGVETQYF. The CDR3 nucleotides are TGTGCCAGCAGCTACGGGGTGGGTGTAGAGACCCAGTACTTC.

V is TRBV18 and J is TRBJ2-3; the match to TRBD2 covers 9 bases. J was trimmed by 3 bases and V by 4 bases; bases with no gene match: 5. This CDR3 comprises 15 residues. Germline values: CDR1 KGHSH, CDR2 LQKENI. The CDR3 region is CASSLPLAGTDTQYF. The CDR3 DNA follows: TGTGCCAGCTCACTGCCTCTAGCGGGAACAGATACGCAGTATTTT. Combining the CDR3 with reference TRBV18 and TRBJ2-3 gives the whole variable domain NAGVMQNPRHLVRRRGQEARLRCSPMKGHSHVYWYRQLPEEGLKFMVYLQKENIIDESGMPKERFSAEFPKEGPSILRIQQVVRGDSAAYFCASSLPLAGTDTQYFGPGTRLTVL.

Worth noting for this clone: Other DNA sequences in the same sample also yield this CDR3. The V call is TRBV29-1, the J call TRBJ1-1; D is perhaps TRBD1 (5 bases). The germline CDR1 and CDR2 sequences are SQVTM and ANQGSEA. Deletions cut 0 bases from V and 0 bases from J, with 8 bases between. The CDR3 is 14 residues long. The CDR3 DNA reads as TGCAGCGTTGAAGATCGGGGGATGAACACTGAAGCTTTCTTT. Translated, it gives CSVEDRGMNTEAFF.

In the case of this clone: The same CDR3 arises from other DNA sequences in this sample as well. The chain carries TRBV11-3 and TRBJ2-1; the match to TRBD1 covers 7 bases. J was trimmed by 0 bases and V by 4 bases; bases with no gene match: 6. Germline lookup yields CDR1 SGHNT and CDR2 YENEEA. CDR3 length equals 16 residues. The CDR3 DNA reads as TGTGCCAGCAGCTCGGGACAGATTAGCTCCTACAATGAGCAGTTCTTC. It yields the protein CASSSGQISSYNEQFF.